Listed below are T cell receptor beta chains from one sample, sequenced in a study of OX40 agonist ivuxolimab in advanced cancers. Sequencing was performed with immunoSEQ multiplex PCR; in TCRdb, only in-frame clones are kept and a portion is missing. The table lists 35,000 to 45,000 clones, 70% to 85% of them singletons. The source was CD4+ or CD8+ T cells sorted from blood, collected in a trial of the OX40 agonist ivuxolimab. The receptors here all came from an adult with an advanced solid tumor such as melanoma, head and neck, liver or kidney cancer. The CDR3 runs from the conserved cysteine through the conserved F or W. The order of the fields is D gene, clone size, J gene, V gene, CDR3 DNA, CDR3 protein. D genes are given only for firm matches. Some rows have no size entry. The others give once, few or many, or a class for an expanded clone.

d_call: -
clone_size: -
j_call: TRBJ2-3
v_call: TRBV5-1
cdr3_nt: TGCGCCAGCAGTTATACAGGGTGGGGAACAGATACGCAGTATTTT
cdr3_aa: CASSYTGWGTDTQYF

d_call: -
clone_size: -
j_call: TRBJ2-2
v_call: TRBV5-1
cdr3_nt: TGCGCCAGCAGCTTTACCGGGACGGTTAACACCGGGGAGCTGTTTTTT
cdr3_aa: CASSFTGTVNTGELFF

d_call: TRBD1
clone_size: -
j_call: TRBJ2-5
v_call: TRBV19
cdr3_nt: TGTGCCAGTAGTCCGGGGGACAGGGATTCGGAGACCCAGTACTTC
cdr3_aa: CASSPGDRDSETQYF

d_call: -
clone_size: -
j_call: TRBJ2-7
v_call: TRBV7-9
cdr3_nt: TGTGCCAGCAGCTTAATTCCGGGCTCGGGCGAGCAGTACTTC
cdr3_aa: CASSLIPGSGEQYF

d_call: TRBD1
clone_size: -
j_call: TRBJ1-5
v_call: TRBV7-2
cdr3_nt: TGTGCCAGCAGCTTAAGAACAGCTACAGGGGGCCAACAGCCCCAGCATTTT
cdr3_aa: CASSLRTATGGQQPQHF

d_call: -
clone_size: -
j_call: TRBJ2-3
v_call: TRBV9
cdr3_nt: TGTGCCAGCAGCGTCGTCGGGGGTTTCGCAGATACGCAGTATTTT
cdr3_aa: CASSVVGGFADTQYF

d_call: TRBD1
clone_size: -
j_call: TRBJ1-1
v_call: TRBV10-3
cdr3_nt: TGTGCCATCAGTGTTGGTGGGACAGGGATTGCGAACACTGAAGCTTTCTTT
cdr3_aa: CAISVGGTGIANTEAFF

d_call: -
clone_size: once
j_call: TRBJ1-2
v_call: TRBV28
cdr3_nt: TGTGCCAGCAGTTTAGGTGGACATTCAGACTATGGCTACACCTTC
cdr3_aa: CASSLGGHSDYGYTF

d_call: TRBD1
clone_size: -
j_call: TRBJ1-1
v_call: TRBV30
cdr3_nt: TGTGCCTGGAGTATGTGGGGACAGAAGAACACTGAAGCTTTCTTT
cdr3_aa: CAWSMWGQKNTEAFF

d_call: -
clone_size: -
j_call: TRBJ2-1
v_call: TRBV28
cdr3_nt: TGTGCCAGCAGTTTTCCTGGGACAGAGCAGTTCTTC
cdr3_aa: CASSFPGTEQFF

d_call: -
clone_size: -
j_call: TRBJ1-4
v_call: TRBV7-9
cdr3_nt: TGTGCCAGCAGCTTAGCGCTGACGGAGGGGGAAAAACTGTTTTTT
cdr3_aa: CASSLALTEGEKLFF

d_call: TRBD1
clone_size: -
j_call: TRBJ1-6
v_call: TRBV5-1
cdr3_nt: TGCGCCAGCAGCCCAACAGGGGGCTTCAACTCACCCCTCCACTTT
cdr3_aa: CASSPTGGFNSPLHF

d_call: TRBD1
clone_size: -
j_call: TRBJ1-4
v_call: TRBV28
cdr3_nt: TGTGCCAGCAGTCTCGGACAGGGGACTAATGAAAAACTGTTTTTT
cdr3_aa: CASSLGQGTNEKLFF

d_call: TRBD1
clone_size: -
j_call: TRBJ1-2
v_call: TRBV7-9
cdr3_nt: TGTGCCAGCAGCTCGAGGGACAGGGAGTACTATGGCTACACCTTC
cdr3_aa: CASSSRDREYYGYTF

d_call: -
clone_size: once
j_call: TRBJ2-7
v_call: TRBV9
cdr3_nt: TGTGCCAGCAGCCTCACAGGCTACGAGCAGTACTTC
cdr3_aa: CASSLTGYEQYF

d_call: -
clone_size: -
j_call: TRBJ1-5
v_call: TRBV10-3
cdr3_nt: TGTGCCATCAGTGAATCGATTAGGGTTCGAGATCAGCCCCAGCATTTT
cdr3_aa: CAISESIRVRDQPQHF

d_call: -
clone_size: few
j_call: TRBJ2-7
v_call: TRBV6-5
cdr3_nt: TGTGCCAGCAGTTACTTTCACGGGGAGCAGTACTTC
cdr3_aa: CASSYFHGEQYF

d_call: -
clone_size: once
j_call: TRBJ1-5
v_call: TRBV9
cdr3_nt: TGTGCCAGCAGCGCAGGCCAGGACCAGCCCCAGCATTTT
cdr3_aa: CASSAGQDQPQHF

d_call: -
clone_size: -
j_call: TRBJ1-2
v_call: TRBV4-3
cdr3_nt: TGCGCCAGCAGCCAAGATTCGGGGAGTGTTAGGGGCTACACCTTC
cdr3_aa: CASSQDSGSVRGYTF

d_call: -
clone_size: -
j_call: TRBJ1-5
v_call: TRBV28
cdr3_nt: TGTGCCAGCAGTCTCGGAACAGGGTTCAATCAGCCCCAGCATTTT
cdr3_aa: CASSLGTGFNQPQHF

d_call: -
clone_size: -
j_call: TRBJ1-3
v_call: TRBV5-1
cdr3_nt: TGCGCCAGCAGCTTGGATCCGGCTGCGGCTGGAAACACCATATATTTT
cdr3_aa: CASSLDPAAAGNTIYF

d_call: -
clone_size: -
j_call: TRBJ2-7
v_call: TRBV28
cdr3_nt: TGTGCCAGCAGGGAGTACGGGACGTACGAGCAGTACTTC
cdr3_aa: CASREYGTYEQYF

d_call: -
clone_size: -
j_call: TRBJ2-7
v_call: TRBV5-1
cdr3_nt: TGCGCCAGCAGCTTGGAAGGGGTTGGGGACTACGAGCAGTACTTC
cdr3_aa: CASSLEGVGDYEQYF

d_call: -
clone_size: -
j_call: TRBJ2-7
v_call: TRBV5-1
cdr3_nt: TGCGCCAGCAGCTTTTACTCGGGACTCGCGACCTACGAGCAGTACTTC
cdr3_aa: CASSFYSGLATYEQYF

d_call: -
clone_size: -
j_call: TRBJ1-1
v_call: TRBV6-6
cdr3_nt: TGTGCCAGCAGAGAGCTCGGGAACACTGAAGCTTTCTTT
cdr3_aa: CASRELGNTEAFF

d_call: -
clone_size: few
j_call: TRBJ1-2
v_call: TRBV19
cdr3_nt: TGTGCCAGTAGTCCGGGTCCTAGGAGAGACTACACCTTC
cdr3_aa: CASSPGPRRDYTF

d_call: TRBD1
clone_size: once
j_call: TRBJ2-3
v_call: TRBV28
cdr3_nt: TGTGCCAGCAGTTTAGAGGCAGGGGGCCGCACAGATACGCAGTATTTT
cdr3_aa: CASSLEAGGRTDTQYF

d_call: TRBD1
clone_size: -
j_call: TRBJ1-4
v_call: TRBV15
cdr3_nt: TGTGCCACCAGCCCCGACAGGGACCCAACTAATGAAAAACTGTTTTTT
cdr3_aa: CATSPDRDPTNEKLFF

d_call: -
clone_size: -
j_call: TRBJ2-7
v_call: TRBV10-3
cdr3_nt: TGTGCCATCGGAATTAAAGCGCGCACTCAAAACGAGCAGTACTTC
cdr3_aa: CAIGIKARTQNEQYF

d_call: -
clone_size: -
j_call: TRBJ1-6
v_call: TRBV27
cdr3_nt: TGTGCCAGCAGTTTAATCCAGGGGTATTCCTATAATTCACCCCTCCACTTT
cdr3_aa: CASSLIQGYSYNSPLHF

d_call: TRBD2
clone_size: -
j_call: TRBJ2-3
v_call: TRBV4-3
cdr3_nt: TGCGCCAGCAGCCAAGGGGTAGCGGGGTCCTTTGATACGCAGTATTTT
cdr3_aa: CASSQGVAGSFDTQYF

d_call: TRBD1
clone_size: -
j_call: TRBJ2-5
v_call: TRBV6-5
cdr3_nt: TGTGCCAGCAGTTACGCCACAGGGGGCAGGGAGCAGTACTTC
cdr3_aa: CASSYATGGREQYF

d_call: -
clone_size: -
j_call: TRBJ2-7
v_call: TRBV7-3
cdr3_nt: TGTGCCAGCAGCCCGGACATATCCTACGAGCAGTACTTC
cdr3_aa: CASSPDISYEQYF